The text below deals with one TCR beta chain. The antigen remains undetermined. This specimen comes from a study of T cell responses to AZD1222 COVID-19 vaccine. Study-level results: Targets within unmutated variant regions were reportedly found for nearly half of spike-specific TCRs. Donor demographics were predominantly white British with a female majority; clonal diversity may be underestimated. Only five to seven AZD1222 recipients were seropositive at baseline.

The repertoire was sequenced with immunoSEQ multiplex PCR; TCRdb's copy has only in-frame clones and lacks some. Of 88,000 or so clones in the sample, under 90% were seen once. Germline V lookup: CDR1 GTSNPN, CDR2 SVGIG (reference sequence). Trimming left V 8 bases short and J 8 bases short, with 22 bases between. The CDR3 consists of 15 residues. This clonotype was sampled from an adult in good health. The chain recombines TRBV30 with TRBJ1-6, with a possible D match to TRBD1 (6 bases). The sequencing here drew on peripheral blood, taken on day 0 of AZD1222 vaccination. The CDR3 loop is CASHAPGHGYSPLHF. The CDR3 region has the DNA TGTGCCAGCCATGCGCCGGGACACGGATATTCACCCCTCCACTTT.